The present TCR beta chain was sequenced within a study of blood T cell repertoires in COVID-19. Study details: Collection of acute and convalescent COVID-19 samples took place in the United States, Italy and Spain. From T cells, B-cell-depleted T cells, or PBMCs came the material, which was cDNA or gDNA.

Study processing details: How many nucleated cells were present was estimated from reference gene primer amplification. Sequencing was performed with immunoSEQ multiplex PCR; in TCRdb, only in-frame clones are kept and a portion is missing. Clonal size and the V and J genes are those of that table, whereas D and trimming came from the DNA. Of fewer than 350,000 clones in the sample, around 84% were seen once. V lost 2 bases to trimming and J lost 5 bases; unmatched junction nucleotides: 17. The CDR3 is 18 amino acids. Germline-derived CDR1 and CDR2 are PRHDT and FYEKMQ (reference sequence). Recovered participants had two consecutive negative NP/OP PCR tests, healthcare professional clearance, or symptom resolution.

The receptor's source is a woman between 50 and 59 years old who had recovered from COVID-19. Sequencing was carried out using PBMCs or T cells enriched from blood (not recorded which). The chain links TRBV13 to TRBJ2-5; the match to TRBD1 covers 7 bases. The CDR3 nucleotides read TGTGCCAGCAGCTTAAACCCCCAAGGGGGCCCGAGGGGGGAGACCCAGTACTTC. Translating gives CASSLNPQGGPRGETQYF.